This T cell receptor (beta chain) was obtained from a study of T cell repertoires in cytomegalovirus infection (dated by TCRdb to the late 2010s). About the investigation overall: The HLA type of each donor mattered for the analysis, because public TCR beta signatures pointed to carriage of CMV infection along with the matching HLA type. Beyond this particular receptor, the publication reports: Cumulative frequency of public TCR beta family members discriminated carriers of CMV infection plus the relevant HLA type in this cohort and an independent roughly 320-donor cohort. In the ex vivo response, HLA-C-restricted CMV-specific TCR beta clonotypes were dominant, and in two of eight donors the single most frequent clonotype came from this HLA-C-restricted group.

In this sample, this clonotype turned up a few times. No antigen is known for it. No base quality information exists; no much larger clone differs at one position. The listed sequencing device is Illumina HiSeq 1500. Using fastp trimming at Q25 and MiXCR clonotype assembly, TCRdb reanalyzed the public sequencing data and kept in-frame beta chains. Entries are consolidated by CDR3 protein sequence, retaining the most common genes and DNA. This sample lists more than 500,000 distinct CDR3 sequences; 16% were detected once. Approximately 24% of the sample lies in the top ten. The germline V gene provides CDR1 SGHAT and CDR2 FQNNGV. Cut back by 3 bases and 2 bases, the V and J ends lie 15 bases apart. The CDR3 contains 16 residues, cysteine and phenylalanine counted. The DNA shown is the 48-base CDR3, in frame from base 1.

The chain employs TRBV11-2 and TRBJ2-3, with no confidently assigned D gene. The sequence was obtained from a human donor in good health (CMV status not recorded). Some clones in this sample may be carry-over from other donors' samples. What was sequenced was CD8+ T cells from PBMCs. The CDR3 here reads CASSLLQTGLTDTQYF. The sequence in DNA is TGTGCCAGCAGCTTGTTGCAGACGGGCCTCACAGATACGCAGTATTTT. With all but the CDR3 taken from the reference TRBV11-2 and TRBJ2-3 genes, the full variable domain is: EAGVAQSPRYKIIEKRQSVAFWCNPISGHATLYWYQQILGQGPKLLIQFQNNGVVDDSQLPKDRFSAERLKGVDSTLKIQPAKLEDSAVYLCASSLLQTGLTDTQYFGPGTRLTVL.